This T cell receptor beta chain was profiled in a study of beta chain features in type 1 diabetes. Study-wide results and limits: Any HLA type influence on TCRB rearrangement was left unresolved here. TCRB CDR3 length was moderately but significantly reduced in all four CD4+ subsets of Type 1 diabetes patients.

It was via CD45RO/CCR7/CD25/CD127/CD95/CD27 that CD4+ naive, central memory, regulatory and stem cell-like memory cells were sorted. This CDR3 region has 14 residues. V was clipped by 5 bases and J by 4 bases; unmatched bases: 5. From germline, CDR1 is MDHEN and CDR2 SYDVKM. Since all of the isolated RNA was reverse transcribed, expressed TCRB transcripts were what got sequenced. Naive, central memory and regulatory T cell samples averaged roughly 3.7 million immunoSEQ reads each. The data were produced by immunoSEQ multiplex PCR, yet TCRdb's version contains in-frame clones alone and is incomplete. The table includes about 450,000 clones, roughly 10% detected once. This clone turned up a few times. Its target is not known.

J is TRBJ2-3 and V is TRBV28, with 8 positions matching TRBD2. The specimen sequenced was naive CD4+ T cells from blood. The TCR comes from a woman younger than 30 in good health. The CDR3 here is CASSPQLAADTQYF. The CDR3 nucleotides are TGTGCCAGCAGTCCACAACTAGCGGCAGATACGCAGTATTTT.